This TCR beta chain was obtained from a study of T-cell reconstitution after alpha-beta-depleted transplantation in children. Study outcomes and limitations: Expanded clones from the graft, numbering several hundred, reportedly supplied alpha-beta T cells about two months after transplant. When one year had passed after transplant, most T-cell counts and diversity came from newly produced T cells.

A TCRbeta library incorporating unique molecular identifiers was prepared. TCRdb called the PCR reads again in MiXCR, with one record for every CDR3 protein. The sample comprises 98,000 or so distinct CDR3 sequences, approximately 6.4% of which are singletons, and approximately 25% rests with the top ten. Note on this clonotype: Antigen unknown. This clone may be a read error of a much larger clone one base away.

The CDR3 covers 13 residues. The germline CDR1 and CDR2 sequences are SGDLS and YYNGEE. The chain has TRBV9 and TRBJ1-1; a possible D gene is TRBD1 (6 bases). The sample was PBMCs, mostly from graft donor cells, taken 360 days after TCRalphabeta/CD19-depleted stem cell transplant. This clonotype was obtained from a male patient aged 2 to 10 who had a stem cell transplant for acute lymphoblastic leukemia, so the T cells may come from the graft donor. This CDR3 reads CASSEVWDTEASF. The CDR3 DNA reads as TGTGCCAGCAGCGAGGTATGGGACACTGAAGCTTCCTTT. The whole variable domain, filled in from reference TRBV9 and TRBJ1-1, reads DSGVTQTPKHLITATGQRVTLRCSPRSGDLSVYWYQQSLDQGLQFLIQYYNGEERAKGNILERFSAQQFPDLHSELNLSSLELGDSALYFCASSEVWDTEASFGQGTRLTVV.